These 32 T cell receptor beta chains were sequenced from one sample in a study of CD8+ T cells in alopecia areata. Extraction and reverse transcription of RNA yielded cDNA as the sequencing template. Clones were read by immunoSEQ multiplex PCR, and TCRdb kept only the in-frame ones, dropping some. The sample includes 110,000 to 150,000 clones, around 49% of them seen just once. The sequencing used CD4+ T cells sorted from blood, collected at week 0. The origin of the receptors is a human donor with alopecia areata.

This chain links TRBV29-1 with TRBJ2-5, with D hard to call. The germline V gene encodes CDR1 SQVTM and CDR2 ANQGSEA. The length of the CDR3 is 14 residues. Between the trimmed V and J ends, which lost 3 bases and 0 bases, there was a span of 11 bases. CDR3 DNA sequence: TGCAGCGTTGATGGCAGAAAGTACCAAGAGACCCAGTACTTC. As protein: CSVDGRKYQETQYF.

The rearrangement uses TRBV11-2 and TRBJ2-7; 7 nucleotides line up with TRBD1. The CDR3 spans 14 residues. The germline V gene encodes CDR1 SGHAT and CDR2 FQNNGV. V lost 4 bases, J lost 0 bases, and 3 bases stayed unmatched. As DNA, the CDR3 is TGTGCCAGCAGCTCCGGGACAGCCTCCTACGAGCAGTACTTC. Amino acids: CASSSGTASYEQYF.

The J gene is TRBJ2-1, the V gene TRBV27, with D possibly being TRBD2 (6 bases). Germline V gene sequence: CDR1 MNHEY, CDR2 SMNVEV (reference sequence). Deletions cut 4 bases from V and 12 bases from J, with 22 bases between. The CDR3 loop spans 15 amino acids. CDR3 nucleotides: TGTGCCAGCAGTTCCCCACTAGGGACTGCTGTAGTGCAGTTCTTC. Its protein is CASSSPLGTAVVQFF.

J is TRBJ2-1 and V is TRBV30; a possible D gene is TRBD1 (5 bases). The CDR3 sequence is 12 residues long. Trimming removed 0 bases from V and 10 bases from J, with 10 bases in between. CDR1 is GTSNPN, CDR2 SVGIG, per germline (reference sequence). In DNA form, the CDR3 reads TGTGCCTGGAGTGTTTTGGGGCTGGAGCAGTTCTTC. Translated, it gives CAWSVLGLEQFF. The full variable domain, its missing parts supplied by reference TRBV30 and TRBJ2-1, is SQTIHQWPATLVQPVGSPLSLECTVEGTSNPNLYWYRQAAGRGLQLLFYSVGIGQISSEVPQNLSASRPQDRQFILSSKKLLLSDSGFYLCAWSVLGLEQFFGPGTRLTVL.

This clone was detected a few times. This chain joins TRBV5-4 and TRBJ2-7; D gene unclear. Trimming removed 0 bases from V and 7 bases from J, with 11 bases in between. This CDR3 is built from 13 residues. The germline CDR1 and CDR2 sequences are SGHNT and YYREEE (reference sequence). The CDR3 loop reads CASSLGPAEEQYF. In DNA form, the CDR3 reads TGTGCCAGCAGCTTGGGACCCGCCGAAGAGCAGTACTTC.

The gene calls are TRBV7-2 and TRBJ2-3; D call uncertain. V was shortened by 5 bases and J by 2 bases, with 11 bases between the two germline ends. The length of the CDR3 is 14 residues. Germline values: CDR1 SGHTA, CDR2 FQGNSA. Written as DNA, the CDR3 is TGTGCCAGCAGCCCCGGACCCGTCACAGATACGCAGTATTTT. It translates to CASSPGPVTDTQYF.

The CDR3 protein is CAISRAQDEQYF. CDR3 DNA: TGTGCCATCAGTCGTGCGCAAGACGAGCAGTACTTC. This chain uses TRBV10-3 with TRBJ2-7; D call uncertain. In germline, CDR1 is ENHRY, CDR2 SYGVKD. V dropped 5 bases and J dropped 5 bases, with 10 bases sitting between them. The CDR3 totals 12 residues.

This clone was detected only a few times. The genes are TRBV6-5 and TRBJ1-3; TRBD1 matches 7 bases. Germline trimming cut 4 bases from V and 4 bases from J; bases unmatched to any gene: 1. The CDR3 consists of 13 residues. Germline CDR1 MNHEY, CDR2 SVGAGI. The CDR3 bases are TGTGCCAGCAGTTCGACAGGGGGAAACACCATATATTTT. Its protein product is CASSSTGGNTIYF.

This chain uses TRBV6-5 with TRBJ2-5; D is ambiguous. CDR3 length: 12 amino acids. V was trimmed by 2 bases and J by 3 bases, leaving 4 bases between them. Per germline, CDR1 MNHEY and CDR2 SVGAGI. The CDR3, as DNA: TGTGCCAGCAGTTACGCGGAAGAGACCCAGTACTTC. Protein sequence: CASSYAEETQYF.

This rearrangement joins TRBV30 to TRBJ2-5; possibly TRBD1 for D (6 bases). This CDR3 is 12 amino acids long. V lost 2 bases, J lost 5 bases, and 9 bases lay in between. Germline V gives CDR1 GTSNPN, CDR2 SVGIG (reference sequence). The CDR3 protein is CAWSTGRETQYF. CDR3 sequence (DNA): TGTGCCTGGAGTACAGGGCGGGAGACCCAGTACTTC.

A remark on this clone: One end of the junction does not line up with germline, which may come from a read error. The chain links TRBV15 to TRBJ2-5, with D unresolved. Germline values: CDR1 LNHNV, CDR2 YYDKDF (reference sequence). The CDR3 has 12 amino acids. The CDR3 loop reads CATSRDKTPRNF. The CDR3 DNA follows: TGTGCCACCAGCAGAGATAAGACCCCCAGGAACTTC.

This clone was detected ten times or more. The chain combines TRBV6-6 with TRBJ1-2; a possible D gene is TRBD1 (5 bases). Germline lookup yields CDR1 MNHNY and CDR2 SVGAGI (reference sequence). There are 13 residues in the CDR3. The V end lost 6 bases, the J end lost 2 bases, and 10 bases lay between the germline ends. CDR3 bases: TGTGCCAGCAGCTCCGGGGCGAACTATGGCTACACCTTC. Its translation: CASSSGANYGYTF.

This rearrangement joins TRBV11-2 to TRBJ2-7; D not certain. The CDR3 is 12 amino acids. The V and J ends lost 8 bases and 3 bases respectively, with 11 bases between them. CDR1 and CDR2 (germline): SGHAT, FQNNGV. CDR3 sequence reads: CASAVGIYEQYF. The CDR3 DNA sequence: TGTGCCAGCGCGGTGGGGATCTACGAGCAGTACTTC.

This clone has just a few counts. The chain combines TRBV21-1 with TRBJ2-3. TRBV21-1 is listed as a pseudogene. The CDR3 contains 15 residues. The CDR3 DNA is TGTGCCAGCTATCCGCGCAACCGACCCCCAGATACGCAGTATTTT. Protein: CASYPRNRPPDTQYF.

This clone came up a few times. This chain joins TRBV29-1 and TRBJ2-1, with D possibly being TRBD2 (5 bases). The V end lost 6 bases, the J end lost 4 bases, and 13 bases lay between the germline ends. The V gene's germline CDR1 is SQVTM and CDR2 ANQGSEA. The CDR3 is 13 residues long. This chain's CDR3 is CSVCSLAYNEQFF. In DNA form, the CDR3 reads TGCAGCGTGTGTAGTCTAGCATACAATGAGCAGTTCTTC.

The chain links TRBV5-1 to TRBJ1-4; unclear D gene. The CDR3 sequence is 13 residues long. V lost 6 bases and J 3 bases, leaving 9 bases between the germline ends. Germline values: CDR1 SGHRS, CDR2 YFSETQ. The CDR3 DNA follows: TGCGCCAGCAAAGAGTTCCCTAATGAAAAACTGTTTTTT. Residues: CASKEFPNEKLFF.

This chain joins TRBV29-1 and TRBJ2-7; 8 bases align to TRBD1. Germline V gene lookup returns CDR1 SQVTM and CDR2 ANQGSEA. This CDR3 contains 13 residues. The V gene end was trimmed by 4 bases and the J gene end by 2 bases; junction bases not matched to a gene: 4. CDR3 DNA sequence: TGCAGCGTTGGGACAGGGCTACCCTACGAGCAGTACTTC. Translated: CSVGTGLPYEQYF.

The chain links TRBV29-1 to TRBJ2-4, with 7 positions matching TRBD2. CDR3 length: 14 residues. Germline assignment: CDR1 SQVTM and CDR2 ANQGSEA. J gave up 2 bases and V 1 base, and 2 bases lay outside the gene matches. The CDR3 DNA reads as TGCAGCGTTGAAGGAGCGGGGACCAAAAACATTCAGTACTTC. It specifies CSVEGAGTKNIQYF.

This clone showed up just a few times. V usage is TRBV7-9 and J usage is TRBJ2-2; D is tentatively TRBD1 or TRBD2 (5 bases each). The CDR3 runs 15 residues. Germline CDR1 is SEHNR and CDR2 is FQNEAQ (reference sequence). Trimming removed 2 bases at V and 2 bases at J, with 9 bases between. The CDR3 nucleotides are TGTGCCAGCAGCTTAATGGGGGAAAACACCGGGGAGCTGTTTTTT. Its translation is CASSLMGENTGELFF.

The rearrangement uses TRBV27 and TRBJ2-7; 9 positions agree with TRBD1. V was clipped by 3 bases and J by 0 bases; unmatched bases: 6. Germline V gene sequence: CDR1 MNHEY, CDR2 SMNVEV (reference sequence). The CDR3 runs to 16 residues. CDR3 sequence reads: CASSFRTGAASYEQYF. For the CDR3, the DNA is TGTGCCAGCAGTTTCCGGACAGGGGCCGCCTCCTACGAGCAGTACTTC.

The chain carries TRBV4-3 and TRBJ2-5; D may be TRBD1 (6 bases). The CDR3 totals 18 residues. Germline CDR1 reads LGHNA; CDR2 reads YSLEER. Between the trimmed V and J ends, which lost 0 bases and 0 bases, there was a span of 17 bases. The CDR3 sequence: CASSQDLVGRGNQETQYF. For the CDR3, the DNA is TGCGCCAGCAGCCAAGATCTTGTGGGCAGGGGAAACCAAGAGACCCAGTACTTC.

This clone has more than one count but fewer than ten. Other DNA sequences within the sample encode an identical CDR3. V is TRBV20-1 and J is TRBJ2-7; D may be TRBD1 (6 bases). There are 11 residues in the CDR3. V was trimmed by 5 bases and J by 2 bases, leaving 7 bases between them. The germline CDR1 and CDR2 sequences are DFQATT and SNEGSKA (reference sequence). CDR3 in amino acids: CSARTAYEQYF. The CDR3 DNA reads as TGCAGTGCTCGGACAGCCTACGAGCAGTACTTC.

This chain joins TRBV27 and TRBJ2-7; 7 positions agree with TRBD2. Germline trimming cut 4 bases from V and 6 bases from J; bases unmatched to any gene: 6. Germline CDR1 MNHEY, CDR2 SMNVEV (reference sequence). The CDR3 spans 13 residues. The CDR3, as DNA: TGTGCCAGCAGTTCGACTAGGGAGGGCGAGCAGTACTTC. Its translation: CASSSTREGEQYF.

This clone turned up a few times. The chain joins TRBV23-1 to TRBJ2-7, with D unresolved. TRBV23-1 is an open reading frame, and its role is uncertain. With 8 bases removed from V and 1 base from J, the gap between germline ends came to 12 bases. The CDR3 sequence is 13 residues long. CDR3 DNA sequence: TGCGCCAGCCGGACCGGCAGTTCCTACGAGCAGTACTTC. Its protein is CASRTGSSYEQYF.

The chain joins TRBV6-5 to TRBJ1-1; no definite D call. V lost 5 bases to trimming and J lost 4 bases, with 14 bases between them. The CDR3 consists of 14 residues. Germline V lookup: CDR1 MNHEY, CDR2 SVGAGI. The CDR3, as DNA: TGTGCCAGCAGTGTAGGTGTGGCTACCACTGAAGCTTTCTTT. Translation: CASSVGVATTEAFF.

CDR3: CASSLRGRGSYNEQFF. Written as DNA, the CDR3 is TGTGCCAGCAGCCTTCGGGGGAGGGGCTCCTACAATGAGCAGTTCTTC. This chain connects TRBV7-3 to TRBJ2-1, with 7 bases fitting TRBD2. CDR3 length: 16 residues. The J segment lost 0 bases and the V segment lost 5 bases, leaving 7 bases of the junction unmatched. Germline CDR1 SGHTA, CDR2 FQGTGA.

This chain connects TRBV7-2 to TRBJ2-7, with 8 bases that match TRBD1. The CDR3 contains 13 residues. The ends lost 6 bases at V and 5 bases at J; junction bases unmatched: 6. The germline V gene has CDR1 SGHTA and CDR2 FQGNSA. In DNA, the CDR3 is TGTGCCAGCAGACGGACAGGGTCGAACGAGCAGTACTTC. It is translated as CASRRTGSNEQYF.

The rearrangement uses TRBV30 and TRBJ1-2, with D perhaps TRBD1 (6 bases). Germline values: CDR1 GTSNPN, CDR2 SVGIG (reference sequence). The CDR3 extends over 13 amino acids. Trimming left V 7 bases short and J 0 bases short, with 12 bases between. The CDR3 DNA is TGTGCCTCGCTGGACAGATCTAACTATGGCTACACCTTC. The encoded protein is CASLDRSNYGYTF.

This rearrangement joins TRBV30 to TRBJ2-7; 7 positions agree with TRBD2. Germline trimming cut 2 bases from V and 4 bases from J; bases unmatched to any gene: 5. CDR3 length: 13 residues. Germline CDR1 and CDR2: GTSNPN and SVGIG (reference sequence). The CDR3 DNA reads as TGTGCCTGGAGTCGTGTCGGGAGGTACGAGCAGTACTTC. This sequence encodes CAWSRVGRYEQYF.

V gene TRBV30 combines with J gene TRBJ1-1; no firm D call. The CDR3 is made up of 13 amino acids. Trimming took off 5 bases at V and 1 base at J, with 11 bases between the two ends. CDR1 and CDR2 (germline): GTSNPN, SVGIG (reference sequence). The CDR3 DNA follows: TGTGCCTGGGCGCCCAGCAGGAACACTGAAGCTTTCTTT. Translated: CAWAPSRNTEAFF. Combining the CDR3 with reference TRBV30 and TRBJ1-1 gives the whole variable domain SQTIHQWPATLVQPVGSPLSLECTVEGTSNPNLYWYRQAAGRGLQLLFYSVGIGQISSEVPQNLSASRPQDRQFILSSKKLLLSDSGFYLCAWAPSRNTEAFFGQGTRLTVV.

For this clone: At one end the junction does not follow the germline gene, possibly because of a read error. The J gene is TRBJ1-2, the V gene TRBV29-1, with 8 bases that match TRBD1. The CDR3 is 13 residues long. In germline, CDR1 is SQVTM, CDR2 ANQGSEA. CDR3 in amino acids: CSVEEDRVPVRWF. The CDR3, as DNA: TGCAGCGTTGAGGAGGACAGGGTCCCGGTACGGTGGTTC.

The CDR3 reads CASSFGLAGGPGETQYF. CDR3 nucleotides: TGTGCCAGCAGCTTCGGACTAGCGGGAGGGCCTGGAGAGACCCAGTACTTC. The chain carries TRBV7-2 and TRBJ2-5; 15 bases line up with TRBD2. Trimming took 3 bases from V and 4 from J; bases not matched to a gene: 6. From germline, CDR1 is SGHTA and CDR2 FQGNSA. This CDR3 is 17 amino acids long.